This T cell receptor (beta chain) was sequenced during a study of radiotherapy plus CTLA-4 blockade in lung cancer. The study, taken as a whole, reports: Radiotherapy with ipilimumab was followed by blood expansion of tumor-derived clones.

Profiled with immunoSEQ multiplex PCR; TCRdb holds only in-frame clones, not every one. The sample lists approximately 76,000 clones, 78% occurring once. Trimming at V came to 6 bases and at J to 4 bases, leaving 5 bases not matched to a gene. The CDR3 length is 14 residues. The germline gives CDR1 MDHEN, CDR2 SYDVKM. As to this clone: Its antigen is unidentified.

The TCR originated in a human donor with non-small cell lung cancer who had a partial response to radiotherapy plus ipilimumab. Some clones in this sample may be carry-over from other donors' samples. The chain employs TRBV28 and TRBJ1-4; 7 bases fit TRBD1. Sequencing used peripheral blood, obtained from a patient treated with radiotherapy plus ipilimumab. DNA for the CDR3: TGTGCCAGCAGCCGGACAGGCGGTAATGAAAAACTGTTTTTT. Protein: CASSRTGGNEKLFF.